The 15 T cell receptor beta chains presented below share a single source sample, sequenced in a study of OX40 agonist ivuxolimab in advanced cancers. The protocol was immunoSEQ multiplex PCR, while the TCRdb copy is restricted to in-frame clones and leaves out a portion. The sample includes 90,000 to 100,000 clones, about 96% of them seen just once. This specimen consisted of CD4+ or CD8+ T cells sorted from blood, obtained in a trial of the OX40 agonist ivuxolimab. The receptors were sampled from an adult with an advanced solid tumor such as melanoma, head and neck, liver or kidney cancer.

The CDR3 nucleotides read TGTGCCAGCTCGGGTTATGGATCGCCGGGCACTGAAGCTTTCTTT. Translated, it gives CASSGYGSPGTEAFF. This chain links TRBV7-9 with TRBJ1-1; D gene uncertain. In germline, CDR1 is SEHNR, CDR2 FQNEAQ (reference sequence). V was trimmed by 8 bases and J by 4 bases, leaving 20 bases between them. CDR3 length equals 15 residues.

The J gene is TRBJ2-3, the V gene TRBV7-2; D uncertain. V lost 1 base and J 7 bases, leaving 6 bases between the germline ends. In germline, CDR1 is SGHTA, CDR2 FQGNSA. CDR3 size: 12 residues. In DNA, the CDR3 is TGTGCCAGCAGCTTAGGCCCAAATACGCAGTATTTT. Amino acids: CASSLGPNTQYF. The variable domain in full, with the rest retrieved from reference TRBV7-2 and TRBJ2-3, is GAGVSQSPSNKVTEKGKDVELRCDPISGHTALYWYRQSLGQGLEFLIYFQGNSAPDKSGLPSDRFSAERTGGSVSTLTIQRTQQEDSAVYLCASSLGPNTQYFGPGTRLTVL.

The rearrangement links TRBV9 to TRBJ2-3; 11 bases align to TRBD2. The CDR3 has 20 amino acids. V gave up 4 bases and J gave up 2 bases; unmatched junction bases: 18. Germline assignment: CDR1 SGDLS and CDR2 YYNGEE. The CDR3 sequence is CASSTQTSGDLGLATDTQYF. CDR3 nucleotides: TGTGCCAGCAGCACCCAGACTAGCGGGGACCTGGGTCTAGCCACAGATACGCAGTATTTT.

This clone appeared a few times. V and J are TRBV28 and TRBJ1-2; TRBD1 might be the D (6 bases). This CDR3 region has 12 residues. Germline CDR1 reads MDHEN; CDR2 reads SYDVKM. Trimming took 5 bases from V and 6 from J, leaving 10 bases between them. CDR3 coding DNA: TGTGCCAGCAGTACGACAGGCGATGGCTACACCTTC. This translates into CASSTTGDGYTF.

The chain has TRBV13 and TRBJ2-3; D gene uncertain. The CDR3 length is 14 residues. Per germline, CDR1 PRHDT and CDR2 FYEKMQ (reference sequence). The germline V and J ends were trimmed by 2 bases and 6 bases, with 12 bases remaining between them. The chain's CDR3 is CASSLQPPSDTQYF. The CDR3 DNA follows: TGTGCCAGCAGCTTACAACCTCCATCGGATACGCAGTATTTT.

This chain links TRBV5-1 with TRBJ2-2, with 8 nucleotides matching TRBD2. This CDR3 contains 14 residues. CDR1 and CDR2 (germline): SGHRS, YFSETQ. V was clipped by 1 base and J by 5 bases; unmatched bases: 1. The CDR3 coding sequence is TGCGCCAGCAGCTTGACTAGCGGTACCGGGGAGCTGTTTTTT. This codes for CASSLTSGTGELFF.

This clone has only one observation. The chain is built from TRBV7-9 and TRBJ1-3; D is uncertain. The CDR3 contains 16 residues. Germline CDR1 SEHNR, CDR2 FQNEAQ (reference sequence). With 2 bases removed from V and 0 bases from J, the gap between germline ends came to 11 bases. CDR3 protein: CASSLPQQGSGNTIYF. Written as DNA, the CDR3 is TGTGCCAGCAGCTTACCCCAGCAAGGCTCTGGAAACACCATATATTTT.

The chain uses TRBV7-9 and TRBJ2-1; a weak D match, TRBD1 (5 bases). V lost 1 base and J 5 bases, leaving 12 bases between the germline ends. The CDR3 contains 15 residues. Germline CDR1 SEHNR, CDR2 FQNEAQ (reference sequence). The CDR3 region is CASSLDAGPNNEQFF. CDR3 coding DNA: TGTGCCAGCAGCTTAGATGCAGGGCCAAACAATGAGCAGTTCTTC.

This chain uses TRBV27 with TRBJ2-7; 9 bases line up with TRBD1. With 5 bases clipped from V and 2 bases from J, the junction kept 4 bases outside the gene matches. Germline V CDR1 and CDR2: MNHEY, SMNVEV (reference sequence). The CDR3 has 14 amino acids. The CDR3 DNA reads TGTGCCAGCAGTCACCGGGACAGGGCCTACGAGCAGTACTTC. This encodes CASSHRDRAYEQYF.

The J gene is TRBJ1-4, the V gene TRBV28; 7 nucleotides line up with TRBD1. V trimming: 5 bases; J trimming: 5 bases; junction bases outside the gene matches: 8. Germline lookup yields CDR1 MDHEN and CDR2 SYDVKM. CDR3 length equals 15 residues. The CDR3: CASSPDRAPNEKLFF. The CDR3 region has the DNA TGTGCCAGCAGTCCCGACAGGGCCCCAAATGAAAAACTGTTTTTT.

This chain joins TRBV19 and TRBJ2-1, with a weak D call TRBD2 (5 bases). Germline V gene lookup returns CDR1 LNHDA and CDR2 SQIVND (reference sequence). Trimming shortened V by 2 bases and J by 0 bases, and 8 bases separated the two germline ends. CDR3 length equals 15 residues. The CDR3 region has the DNA TGTGCCAGTAGTATAAGTGGGAGCTCCTACAATGAGCAGTTCTTC. Its protein is CASSISGSSYNEQFF. The whole variable domain, filled in from reference TRBV19 and TRBJ2-1, reads DGGITQSPKYLFRKEGQNVTLSCEQNLNHDAMYWYRQDPGQGLRLIYYSQIVNDFQKGDIAEGYSVSREKKESFPLTVTSAQKNPTAFYLCASSISGSSYNEQFFGPGTRLTVL.

The chain joins TRBV7-9 to TRBJ2-1, with 8 bases matching TRBD1. This CDR3 has 16 amino acids. J was trimmed by 9 bases and V by 5 bases; bases with no gene match: 15. The germline V gene has CDR1 SEHNR and CDR2 FQNEAQ (reference sequence). CDR3 in amino acids: CASSPRRTGLQVEQFF. The CDR3 region has the DNA TGTGCCAGCAGCCCTCGCCGGACAGGGCTTCAGGTTGAGCAGTTCTTC.

V and J are TRBV6-5 and TRBJ2-7; 13 nucleotides line up with TRBD2. V shed 2 bases, J shed 4 bases, and the junction held 2 bases outside the gene matches. CDR3 size: 15 residues. CDR1 and CDR2 (germline): MNHEY, SVGAGI. The CDR3 region has the DNA TGTGCCAGCAGTTACGAACTAGCGGGAGGGTACGAGCAGTACTTC. Protein: CASSYELAGGYEQYF.

The rearrangement joins TRBV7-3 to TRBJ2-5; TRBD2 matches 14 bases. V was clipped by 5 bases and J by 5 bases; unmatched bases: 4. The length of the CDR3 is 15 residues. Germline V lookup: CDR1 SGHTA, CDR2 FQGTGA. The CDR3 loop is CASSTGLAGDETQYF. The CDR3 region has the DNA TGTGCCAGCAGCACGGGACTAGCGGGAGACGAGACCCAGTACTTC.

V is TRBV6-1 and J is TRBJ2-7; D remains unclear. Germline CDR1 MNHNS, CDR2 SASEGT. This CDR3 is 14 amino acids long. The V end lost 1 base, the J end lost 4 bases, and 11 bases lay between the germline ends. CDR3 nucleotides: TGTGCCAGCAGTGAAGATACCAGACCGTACGAGCAGTACTTC. Its protein is CASSEDTRPYEQYF.